The sequence of this T cell receptor beta chain was determined in a study of T cells in Graves' hyperthyroidism and ophthalmopathy. At least ten counts were recorded for this clonotype. Patients aged 18 to 65 had newly diagnosed hyperthyroidism that had lasted under 2 months. Amplification yielded TCR beta CDR3 regions, with RNA transcripts as the source. The HTBI primer set drove a first-round RT-PCR of the TCR CDR3. TCRdb re-analysed the multiplex PCR reads in MiXCR, keeping a single row per CDR3 protein. The sample records some 600,000 distinct CDR3 sequences, approximately 14% being singletons. This CDR3 spans 13 amino acids. The V end lost 0 bases, the J end lost 6 bases, and 9 bases lay between the germline ends. Germline CDR1 and CDR2: SGHRS and YFSETQ.

Sequencing was carried out using blood. The sequence was collected from a woman in her 30s with Graves' hyperthyroidism that later progressed to Graves' ophthalmopathy. This chain connects TRBV5-1 to TRBJ1-1; D call uncertain. The CDR3 nucleotides are TGCGCCAGCAGCTTGGTGTCAGAAGCTGAAGCTTTCTTT. This translates into CASSLVSEAEAFF. Variable domain in full (rest from reference TRBV5-1 and TRBJ1-1): KAGVTQTPRYLIKTRGQQVTLSCSPISGHRSVSWYQQTPGQGLQFLFEYFSETQRNKGNFPGRFSGRQFSNSRSEMNVSTLELGDSALYLCASSLVSEAEAFFGQGTRLTVV.